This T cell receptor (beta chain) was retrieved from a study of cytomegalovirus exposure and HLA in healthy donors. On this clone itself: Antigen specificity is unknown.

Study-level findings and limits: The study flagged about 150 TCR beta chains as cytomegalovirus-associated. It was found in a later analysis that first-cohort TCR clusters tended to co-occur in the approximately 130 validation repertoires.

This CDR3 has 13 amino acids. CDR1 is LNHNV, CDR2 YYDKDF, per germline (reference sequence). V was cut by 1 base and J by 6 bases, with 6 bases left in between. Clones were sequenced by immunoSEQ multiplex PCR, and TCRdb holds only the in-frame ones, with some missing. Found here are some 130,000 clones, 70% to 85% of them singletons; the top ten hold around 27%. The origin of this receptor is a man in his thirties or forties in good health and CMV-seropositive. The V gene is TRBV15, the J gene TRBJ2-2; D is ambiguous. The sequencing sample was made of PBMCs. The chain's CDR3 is CATSRAYSGELFF. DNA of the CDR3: TGTGCCACCAGCAGAGCCTATTCCGGGGAGCTGTTTTTT.